A single T cell receptor beta chain is shown here with its context. No infections or other immune events were documented during collection. This record belongs to a study of identifying expanded T cells in peripheral blood. Germline-derived CDR1 and CDR2 are SGHTS and YDEGEE. V was clipped by 4 bases and J by 5 bases, with 13 bases between them. The CDR3 has 15 residues. Only in-frame clones appear in the TCRdb table, and some are missing; sequencing was by immunoSEQ multiplex PCR. The data contain 85,000 to 120,000 clones, approximately 90% of them seen just once; the ten biggest clones take up about 14%.

The material sequenced was blood. J is TRBJ1-6 and V is TRBV5-8; D unresolved. This clonotype originated in a person between 18 and 75 years old in good health. The CDR3 DNA is TGTGCCAGCAGCGGCCCGTCGGGGAATAATTCACCCCTCCACTTT. Translation gives CASSGPSGNNSPLHF.